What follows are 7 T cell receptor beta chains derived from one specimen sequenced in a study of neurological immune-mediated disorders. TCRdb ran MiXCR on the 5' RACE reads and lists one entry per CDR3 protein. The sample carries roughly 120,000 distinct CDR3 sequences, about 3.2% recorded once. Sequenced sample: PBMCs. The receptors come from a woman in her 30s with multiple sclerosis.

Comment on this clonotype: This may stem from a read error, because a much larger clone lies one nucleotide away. CDR3 loop: CSDRDFGETEAFF. CDR3 nucleotides: TGCAGTGATAGAGATTTTGGGGAAACTGAAGCTTTCTTT. The chain couples TRBV20-1 to TRBJ1-1; no definite D call. Per the germline V gene, CDR1 is DFQATT and CDR2 is SNEGSKA (reference sequence). This CDR3 has 13 residues.

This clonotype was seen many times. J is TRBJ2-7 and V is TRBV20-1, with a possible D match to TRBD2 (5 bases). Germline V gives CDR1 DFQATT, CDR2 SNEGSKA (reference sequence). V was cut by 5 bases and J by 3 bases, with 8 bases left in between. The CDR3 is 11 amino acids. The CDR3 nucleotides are TGCAGTGCTGGGGAGCTCTACGAGCAGTACTTC. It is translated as CSAGELYEQYF.

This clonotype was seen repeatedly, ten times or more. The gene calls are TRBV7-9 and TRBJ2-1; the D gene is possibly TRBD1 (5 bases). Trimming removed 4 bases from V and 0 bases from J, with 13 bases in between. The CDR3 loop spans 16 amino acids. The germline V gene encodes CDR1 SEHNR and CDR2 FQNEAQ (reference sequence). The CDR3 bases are TGTGCCAGCAGCTACTACAGGTCTAGCTCCTACAATGAGCAGTTCTTC. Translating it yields CASSYYRSSSYNEQFF.

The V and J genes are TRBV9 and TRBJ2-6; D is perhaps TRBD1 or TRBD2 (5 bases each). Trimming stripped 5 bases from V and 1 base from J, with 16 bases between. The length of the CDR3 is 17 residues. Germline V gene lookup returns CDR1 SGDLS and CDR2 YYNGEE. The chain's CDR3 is CASRRDGGQSGANVLTF. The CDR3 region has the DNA TGTGCCAGCAGAAGGGACGGCGGGCAGTCTGGGGCCAACGTCCTGACTTTC. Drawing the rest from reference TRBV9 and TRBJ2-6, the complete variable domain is DSGVTQTPKHLITATGQRVTLRCSPRSGDLSVYWYQQSLDQGLQFLIQYYNGEERAKGNILERFSAQQFPDLHSELNLSSLELGDSALYFCASRRDGGQSGANVLTFGAGSRLTVL.

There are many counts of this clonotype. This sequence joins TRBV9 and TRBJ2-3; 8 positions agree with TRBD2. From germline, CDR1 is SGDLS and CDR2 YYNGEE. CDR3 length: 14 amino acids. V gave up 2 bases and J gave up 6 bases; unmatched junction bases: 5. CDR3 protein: CASSVTSGPDTQYF. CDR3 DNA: TGTGCCAGCAGCGTCACTAGCGGACCCGATACGCAGTATTTT.

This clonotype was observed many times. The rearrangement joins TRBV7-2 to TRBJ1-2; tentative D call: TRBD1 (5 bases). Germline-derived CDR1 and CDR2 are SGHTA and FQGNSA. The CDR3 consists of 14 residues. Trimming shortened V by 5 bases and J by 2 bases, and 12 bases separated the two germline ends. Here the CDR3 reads CASSGSGMNYGYTF. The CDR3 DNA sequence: TGTGCCAGCAGCGGGTCAGGGATGAACTATGGCTACACCTTC. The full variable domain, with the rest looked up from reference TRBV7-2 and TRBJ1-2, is GAGVSQSPSNKVTEKGKDVELRCDPISGHTALYWYRQSLGQGLEFLIYFQGNSAPDKSGLPSDRFSAERTGGSVSTLTIQRTQQEDSAVYLCASSGSGMNYGYTFGSGTRLTVV.

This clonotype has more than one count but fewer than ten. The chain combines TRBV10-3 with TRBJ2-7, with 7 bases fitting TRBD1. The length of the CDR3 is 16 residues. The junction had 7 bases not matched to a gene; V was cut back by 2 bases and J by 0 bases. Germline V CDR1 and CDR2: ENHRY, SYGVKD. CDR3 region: CAISETPGQTSYEQYF. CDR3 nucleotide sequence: TGTGCCATCAGTGAGACTCCGGGACAGACCTCCTACGAGCAGTACTTC.